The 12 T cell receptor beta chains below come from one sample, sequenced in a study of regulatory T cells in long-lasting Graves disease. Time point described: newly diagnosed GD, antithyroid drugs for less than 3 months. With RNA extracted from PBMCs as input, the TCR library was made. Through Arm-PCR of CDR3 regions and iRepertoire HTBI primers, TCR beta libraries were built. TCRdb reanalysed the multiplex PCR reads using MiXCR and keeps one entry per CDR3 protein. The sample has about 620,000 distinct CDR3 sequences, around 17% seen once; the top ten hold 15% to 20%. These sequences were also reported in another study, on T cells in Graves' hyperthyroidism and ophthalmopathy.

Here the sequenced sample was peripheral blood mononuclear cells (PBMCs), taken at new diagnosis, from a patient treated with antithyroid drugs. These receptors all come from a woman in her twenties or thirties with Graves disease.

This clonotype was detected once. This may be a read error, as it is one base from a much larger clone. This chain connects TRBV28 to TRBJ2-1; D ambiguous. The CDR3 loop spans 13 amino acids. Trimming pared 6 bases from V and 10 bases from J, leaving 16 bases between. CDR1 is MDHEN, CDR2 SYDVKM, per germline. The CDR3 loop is CASSPALPYEQFF. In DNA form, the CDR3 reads TGTGCCAGCAGCCCCGCCCTCCCCTACGAGCAGTTCTTC.

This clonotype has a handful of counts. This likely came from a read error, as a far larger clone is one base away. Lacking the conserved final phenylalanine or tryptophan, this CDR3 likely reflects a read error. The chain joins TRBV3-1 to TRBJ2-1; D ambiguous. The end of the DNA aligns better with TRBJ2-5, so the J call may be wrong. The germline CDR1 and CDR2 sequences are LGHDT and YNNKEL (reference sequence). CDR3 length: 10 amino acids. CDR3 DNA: TGTGCCAGCAGCCAAGAGACCCAGTACTCC. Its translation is CASSQETQYS.

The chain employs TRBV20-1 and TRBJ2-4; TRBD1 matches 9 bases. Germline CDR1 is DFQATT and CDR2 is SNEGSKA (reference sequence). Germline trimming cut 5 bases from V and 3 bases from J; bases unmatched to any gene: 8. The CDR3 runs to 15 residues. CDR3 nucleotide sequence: TGCAGTGCTGGGGACAGGGAATGGGGCAAAAACATTCAGTACTTC. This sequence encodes CSAGDREWGKNIQYF.

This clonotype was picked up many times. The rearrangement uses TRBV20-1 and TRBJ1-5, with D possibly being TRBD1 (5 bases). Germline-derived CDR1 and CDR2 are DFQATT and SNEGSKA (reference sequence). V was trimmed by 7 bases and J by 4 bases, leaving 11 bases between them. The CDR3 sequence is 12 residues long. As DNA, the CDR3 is TGCAGTGTTCCAGGGAATAATCAGCCCCAGCATTTT. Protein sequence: CSVPGNNQPQHF.

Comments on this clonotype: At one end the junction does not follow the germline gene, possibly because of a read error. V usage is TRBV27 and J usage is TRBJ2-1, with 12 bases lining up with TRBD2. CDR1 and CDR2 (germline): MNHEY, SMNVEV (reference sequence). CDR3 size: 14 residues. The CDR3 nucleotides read TGTGCCAGCAGCCGGACTAGCGGGACTCGTGAGCAGCTCTTC. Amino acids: CASSRTSGTREQLF.

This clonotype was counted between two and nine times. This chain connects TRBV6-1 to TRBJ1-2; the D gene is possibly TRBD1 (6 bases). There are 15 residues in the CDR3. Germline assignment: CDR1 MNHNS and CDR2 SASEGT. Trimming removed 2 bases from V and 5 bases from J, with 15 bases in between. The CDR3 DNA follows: TGTGCCAGCAGTGAAACGGGCGGCAGGGGTTATGGCTACACCTTC. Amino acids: CASSETGGRGYGYTF.

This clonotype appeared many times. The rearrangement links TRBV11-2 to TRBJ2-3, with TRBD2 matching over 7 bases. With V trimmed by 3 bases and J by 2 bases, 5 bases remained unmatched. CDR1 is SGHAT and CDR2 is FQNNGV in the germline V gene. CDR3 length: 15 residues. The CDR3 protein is CASSFRGDSTDTQYF. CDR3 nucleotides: TGTGCCAGCAGCTTCCGGGGGGACTCCACAGATACGCAGTATTTT.

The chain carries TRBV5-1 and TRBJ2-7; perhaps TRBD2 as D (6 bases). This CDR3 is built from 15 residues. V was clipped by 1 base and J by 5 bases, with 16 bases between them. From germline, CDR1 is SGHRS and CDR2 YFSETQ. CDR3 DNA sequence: TGCGCCAGCAGCTTGCCCGGAGCGGGTTTGGACGAGCAGTACTTC. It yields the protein CASSLPGAGLDEQYF. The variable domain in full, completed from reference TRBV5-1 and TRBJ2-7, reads KAGVTQTPRYLIKTRGQQVTLSCSPISGHRSVSWYQQTPGQGLQFLFEYFSETQRNKGNFPGRFSGRQFSNSRSEMNVSTLELGDSALYLCASSLPGAGLDEQYFGPGTRLTVT.

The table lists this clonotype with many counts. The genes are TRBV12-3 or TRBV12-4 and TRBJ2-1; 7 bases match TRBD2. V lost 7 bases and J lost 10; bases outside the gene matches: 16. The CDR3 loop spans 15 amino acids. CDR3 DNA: TGTGCCAGCACCCCCTGGGGGGGGGGAGGGAGCGAGCAGTTCTTC. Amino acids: CASTPWGGGGSEQFF.

The CDR3 DNA sequence: TGTGCCAGTAGTATAGATCTAAGGCGGGAACGAATTTACGAGCAGTACTTC. It codes for CASSIDLRRERIYEQYF. The rearrangement joins TRBV19 to TRBJ2-7; the D gene is possibly TRBD2 (6 bases). The CDR3 consists of 17 residues. Trimming shortened V by 0 bases and J by 4 bases, and 19 bases separated the two germline ends. The V gene's germline CDR1 is LNHDA and CDR2 SQIVND (reference sequence).

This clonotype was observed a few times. The CDR3 sequence is CASTPGQDREQFF. The CDR3 bases are TGTGCCAGCACACCGGGACAGGACCGAGAGCAGTTCTTC. V and J are TRBV12-3 or TRBV12-4 and TRBJ2-1, with TRBD1 matching over 8 bases. V shed 7 bases and J 10 bases; nucleotides not matched to a gene: 9. This CDR3 has 13 residues.

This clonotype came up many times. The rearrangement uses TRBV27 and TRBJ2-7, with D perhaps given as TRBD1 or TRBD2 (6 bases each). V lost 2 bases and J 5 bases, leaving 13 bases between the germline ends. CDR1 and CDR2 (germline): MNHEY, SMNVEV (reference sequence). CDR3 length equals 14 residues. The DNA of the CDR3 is TGTGCCAGCAGTTTAGGCCCGGGGGCCAACGAGCAGTACTTC. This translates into CASSLGPGANEQYF.